The 17 T cell receptor beta chains below all came from one sample that was sequenced in a study of shared T cell receptors in the human thymus (dated by TCRdb to the early 2020s). Library generation was performed with the immunoSEQ multiplex PCR assay. TCRdb provides this immuneACCESS table in a form limited to in-frame rearrangements. Some clones are lacking; in checked studies, under half of them reflect an unresolved V gene, and why the rest are absent is not known. In this sample the table shows around 340,000 clones, approximately 95% of which occur a single time. Approximately 0.02% of the sample lies in the top ten. The sequenced sample was thymocytes. All receptors derive from a human donor.

The chain links TRBV6-4 to TRBJ2-6, with TRBD2 identical over 9 bases. Germline V gene sequence: CDR1 MRHNA, CDR2 SNTAGT. The V and J ends lost 0 bases and 4 bases, in that order; junction bases with no gene match: 7. This CDR3 has 18 residues. The CDR3 DNA reads TGTGCCAGCAGTGACTCTGGGGCGGGAGGGCCCGGGGCCAACGTCCTGACTTTC. Translating gives CASSDSGAGGPGANVLTF.

The rearrangement uses TRBV4-2 and TRBJ2-3, with no clear D. CDR1 and CDR2 (germline): LGHNA, YNFKEQ. V lost 4 bases, J lost 3 bases, and 17 bases lay in between. The length of the CDR3 is 16 residues. In DNA, the CDR3 is TGTGCCAGCAGCCTAAAACAAGTTTCCCCGACAGATACGCAGTATTTT. It encodes CASSLKQVSPTDTQYF.

V usage is TRBV28 and J usage is TRBJ2-7, with TRBD1 matching over 9 bases. CDR1 and CDR2 (germline): MDHEN, SYDVKM. With V trimmed by 5 bases and J by 0 bases, 8 bases remained unmatched. The CDR3 totals 16 residues. The CDR3 sequence is CASSTRTGASSYEQYF. CDR3 nucleotides: TGTGCCAGCAGTACGAGGACAGGGGCGAGCTCCTACGAGCAGTACTTC.

The V gene is TRBV7-2, the J gene TRBJ2-1; either TRBD1 or TRBD2 may fit D (5 bases each). V lost 0 bases, J lost 10 bases, and 19 bases lay in between. Germline V gives CDR1 SGHTA, CDR2 FQGNSA. This CDR3 is 16 amino acids long. The CDR3 loop reads CASSLAWGPPWEEQFF. The CDR3, as DNA: TGTGCCAGCAGCTTAGCGTGGGGACCCCCCTGGGAGGAGCAGTTCTTC.

The genes are TRBV27 and TRBJ2-1, with 8 positions matching TRBD2. The CDR3 runs to 16 residues. The germline CDR1 and CDR2 sequences are MNHEY and SMNVEV (reference sequence). Unmatched junction bases numbered 4, after V lost 3 bases and J lost 0 bases. The chain's CDR3 is CASSFLSGSSYNEQFF. CDR3 sequence (DNA): TGTGCCAGCAGTTTCCTCAGCGGGAGCTCCTACAATGAGCAGTTCTTC.

The CDR3: CASTRGKVNEQFF. CDR3 coding DNA: TGTGCCAGCACCCGGGGGAAGGTCAATGAGCAGTTCTTC. The rearrangement joins TRBV28 to TRBJ2-1; D possibly corresponds to TRBD2 (6 bases). The CDR3 runs 13 residues. Per the germline V gene, CDR1 is MDHEN and CDR2 is SYDVKM. V lost 7 bases to trimming and J lost 6 bases, with 13 bases between them.

The chain has TRBV15 and TRBJ2-5, with TRBD2 matching 8 bases. The V gene's germline CDR1 is LNHNV and CDR2 YYDKDF (reference sequence). There are 17 residues in the CDR3. V gave up 1 base and J gave up 2 bases; unmatched junction bases: 9. CDR3 coding DNA: TGTGCCACCAGCAGAGGTTGCGGGAGGCCTGGACAAGAGACCCAGTACTTC. The encoded protein is CATSRGCGRPGQETQYF.

This chain links TRBV4-1 with TRBJ2-1; D is possibly TRBD2 (6 bases). CDR1 and CDR2 from the germline V gene are MGHRA and YSYEKL. CDR3 length equals 15 residues. V lost 2 bases, J lost 8 bases, and 16 bases lay in between. DNA for the CDR3: TGCGCCAGCAGCCAACTTCCGACTAGATTCGATGAGCAGTTCTTC. Its protein is CASSQLPTRFDEQFF.

The genes are TRBV2 and TRBJ2-6; 7 nucleotides agree with TRBD2. This CDR3 is built from 22 residues. CDR1 is SNHLY, CDR2 FYNNEI, per germline. V dropped 0 bases and J dropped 1; count of bases not matched to a gene: 18. The CDR3 nucleotides are TGTGCCAGCAGTGAAGCAAAAAACGGGGGGTGGGGAGGTTGGTCTGGGGCCAACGTCCTGACTTTC. This sequence encodes CASSEAKNGGWGGWSGANVLTF.

The chain joins TRBV5-8 to TRBJ2-2; the D is unclear. There are 10 residues in the CDR3. Germline V gene data show CDR1 as SGHTS and CDR2 as YDEGEE. Trimming took 0 bases from V and 9 from J, leaving 0 bases between them. CDR3 loop: CASSLGELFF. The CDR3 DNA sequence: TGTGCCAGCAGCTTGGGGGAGCTGTTTTTT.

This CDR3 reads CASTEGGNEQFF. The CDR3 DNA reads TGTGCCAGCACGGAGGGAGGAAATGAGCAGTTCTTC. The rearrangement links TRBV5-6 to TRBJ2-1, with D perhaps TRBD2 (6 bases). The germline V and J ends were trimmed by 6 bases and 7 bases, with 11 bases remaining between them. Germline lookup yields CDR1 SGHDT and CDR2 YYEEEE. The CDR3 contains 12 residues.

In this sample, this clone turned up a few times. The rearrangement links TRBV19 to TRBJ1-5; D may be TRBD1 (5 bases). Germline-derived CDR1 and CDR2 are LNHDA and SQIVND (reference sequence). This CDR3 region has 14 residues. Trimming removed 7 bases at V and 3 bases at J, with 13 bases between. CDR3 sequence: CASTKGMVNQPQHF. The CDR3 bases are TGTGCCAGTACCAAGGGGATGGTCAATCAGCCCCAGCATTTT.

The V call is TRBV28, the J call TRBJ2-7; D gene uncertain. CDR1 and CDR2 (germline): MDHEN, SYDVKM. There are 15 residues in the CDR3. The V and J ends lost 6 bases and 2 bases respectively, with 17 bases between them. CDR3 DNA sequence: TGTGCCAGCAGCCCCCAAAGGGAAGCGACCTACGAGCAGTACTTC. Residues: CASSPQREATYEQYF.

The rearrangement joins TRBV11-2 to TRBJ2-1, with D unclear. CDR1 is SGHAT, CDR2 FQNNGV, per germline. The CDR3 has 11 amino acids. Trimming took 1 base from V and 10 from J, leaving 5 bases between them. The CDR3 loop is CASSLAGEQFF. The DNA for the CDR3 is TGTGCCAGCAGCTTAGCTGGGGAGCAGTTCTTC.

The chain links TRBV5-5 to TRBJ2-1, with 8 positions matching TRBD2. The trim removed 2 bases at V and 8 bases at J, leaving 9 bases unmatched. CDR3 size: 15 residues. CDR1 SGHKS and CDR2 YYEKEE come from the germline V gene (reference sequence). The CDR3 reads CASSLGPGTRDEQFF. The DNA for the CDR3 is TGTGCCAGCAGCTTAGGGCCCGGGACTAGAGATGAGCAGTTCTTC.

This clone was counted a single time. The chain links TRBV7-2 to TRBJ2-2, with TRBD2 matching over 9 bases. V shed 1 base and J 7 bases; nucleotides not matched to a gene: 10. Germline V CDR1 and CDR2: SGHTA, FQGNSA. The CDR3 sequence is 17 residues long. The CDR3 coding sequence is TGTGCCAGCAGCTTAGACTGGCTAGCGGGAAGGGGCGGGGAGCTGTTTTTT. Residues: CASSLDWLAGRGGELFF. Based on the CDR3 plus reference TRBV7-2 and TRBJ2-2, the full variable domain is GAGVSQSPSNKVTEKGKDVELRCDPISGHTALYWYRQSLGQGLEFLIYFQGNSAPDKSGLPSDRFSAERTGGSVSTLTIQRTQQEDSAVYLCASSLDWLAGRGGELFFGEGSRLTVL.

J is TRBJ1-2 and V is TRBV28; 9 bases fit TRBD1. V lost 6 bases, J lost 8 bases, and 13 bases stayed unmatched. The germline CDR1 and CDR2 sequences are MDHEN and SYDVKM. This CDR3 region has 15 residues. DNA for the CDR3: TGTGCCAGCAGCGACCTCACAGGGGGCTTTGGGGGCTACACCTTC. Protein sequence: CASSDLTGGFGGYTF.